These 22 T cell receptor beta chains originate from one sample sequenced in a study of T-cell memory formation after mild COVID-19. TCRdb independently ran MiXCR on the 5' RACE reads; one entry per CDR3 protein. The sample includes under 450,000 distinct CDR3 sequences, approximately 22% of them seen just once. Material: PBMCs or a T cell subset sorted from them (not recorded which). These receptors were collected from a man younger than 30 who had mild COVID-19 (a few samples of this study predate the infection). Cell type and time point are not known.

The CDR3 DNA sequence: TGTGCCAGCAGCGTAAATCAGGGGGCTATACGTGGCTACACCTTC. Translating it yields CASSVNQGAIRGYTF. This sequence joins TRBV9 and TRBJ1-2; TRBD1 matches at 8 bases. CDR3 length: 15 residues. In germline, CDR1 is SGDLS, CDR2 YYNGEE. J was trimmed by 7 bases and V by 1 base; bases with no gene match: 9.

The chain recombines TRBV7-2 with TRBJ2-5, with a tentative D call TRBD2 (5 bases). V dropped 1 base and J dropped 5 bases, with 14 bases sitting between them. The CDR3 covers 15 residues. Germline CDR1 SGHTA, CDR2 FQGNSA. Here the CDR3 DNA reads TGTGCCAGCAGCTTAGGGATGTTGCGCGGGGAGACCCAGTACTTC. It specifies CASSLGMLRGETQYF.

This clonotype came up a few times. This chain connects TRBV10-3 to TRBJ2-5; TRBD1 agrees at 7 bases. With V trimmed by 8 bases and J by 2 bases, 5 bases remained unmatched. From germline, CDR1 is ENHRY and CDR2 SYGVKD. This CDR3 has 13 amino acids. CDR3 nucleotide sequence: TGTGCCATCCGGGGACAGTCTCAAGAGACCCAGTACTTC. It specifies CAIRGQSQETQYF.

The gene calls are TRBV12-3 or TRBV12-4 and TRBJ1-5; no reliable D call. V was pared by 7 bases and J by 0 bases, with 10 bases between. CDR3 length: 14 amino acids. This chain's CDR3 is CASKGPASNQPQHF. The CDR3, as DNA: TGTGCCAGCAAAGGCCCCGCTAGCAATCAGCCCCAGCATTTT.

The CDR3 nucleotides are TGTGCCAGCAGCGTAGGGCTAGCTGGTCCCACAGATACGCAGTATTTT. Amino acid sequence: CASSVGLAGPTDTQYF. This chain joins TRBV9 and TRBJ2-3; possible D gene TRBD2, 5 bases. The ends were cut back, 0 bases at V and 2 bases at J, with 13 bases in the middle. This CDR3 spans 16 amino acids. CDR1 is SGDLS and CDR2 is YYNGEE in the germline V gene.

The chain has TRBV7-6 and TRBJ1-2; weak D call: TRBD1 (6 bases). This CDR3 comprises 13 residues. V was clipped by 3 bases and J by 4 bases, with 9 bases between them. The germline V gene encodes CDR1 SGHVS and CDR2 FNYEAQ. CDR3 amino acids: CASSLGATYGYTF. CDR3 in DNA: TGTGCCAGCAGCTTGGGGGCGACCTATGGCTACACCTTC.

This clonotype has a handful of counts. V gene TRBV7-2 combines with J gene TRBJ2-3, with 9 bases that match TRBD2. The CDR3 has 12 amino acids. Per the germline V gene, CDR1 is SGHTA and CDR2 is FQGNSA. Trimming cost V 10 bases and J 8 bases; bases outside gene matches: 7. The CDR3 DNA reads TGTGCCACGCGGGGGGGAGGGGCTACGCAGTATTTT. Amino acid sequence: CATRGGGATQYF.

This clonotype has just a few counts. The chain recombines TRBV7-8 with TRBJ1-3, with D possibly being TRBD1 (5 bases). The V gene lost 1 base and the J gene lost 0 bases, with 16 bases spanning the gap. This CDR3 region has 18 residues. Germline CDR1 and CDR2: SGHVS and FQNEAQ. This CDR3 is CASSLGNRNIISGNTIYF. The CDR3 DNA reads TGTGCCAGCAGCTTAGGGAACAGGAATATAATCTCTGGAAACACCATATATTTT.

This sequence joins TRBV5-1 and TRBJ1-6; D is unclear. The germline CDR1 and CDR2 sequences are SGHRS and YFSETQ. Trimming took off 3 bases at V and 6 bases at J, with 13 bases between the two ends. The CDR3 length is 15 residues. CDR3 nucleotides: TGCGCCAGCAGCTCTCAGGAGAACGCTAATTCACCCCTCCACTTT. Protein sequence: CASSSQENANSPLHF.

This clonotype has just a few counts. CDR3 nucleotide sequence: TGTGCCAGCAGTTCCTGGACAGGAGGAGAGACCCAGTACTTC. It translates to CASSSWTGGETQYF. The rearrangement joins TRBV12-3 or TRBV12-4 to TRBJ2-5, with 7 bases fitting TRBD1. CDR3 size: 14 residues. The trim removed 4 bases at V and 4 bases at J, leaving 6 bases unmatched.

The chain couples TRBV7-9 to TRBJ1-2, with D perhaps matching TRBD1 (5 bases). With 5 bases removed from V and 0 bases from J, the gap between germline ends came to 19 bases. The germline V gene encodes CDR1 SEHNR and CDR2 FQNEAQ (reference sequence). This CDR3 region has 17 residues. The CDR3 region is CASSLGGATKANYGYTF. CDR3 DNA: TGTGCCAGCAGCCTAGGCGGGGCGACTAAAGCTAACTATGGCTACACCTTC.

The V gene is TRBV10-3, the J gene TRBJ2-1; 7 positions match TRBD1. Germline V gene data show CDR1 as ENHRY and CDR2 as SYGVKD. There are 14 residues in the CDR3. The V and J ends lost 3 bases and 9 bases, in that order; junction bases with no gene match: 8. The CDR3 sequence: CAISDRRKGAEQFF. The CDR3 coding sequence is TGTGCCATCAGTGATCGCAGGAAGGGGGCTGAGCAGTTCTTC.

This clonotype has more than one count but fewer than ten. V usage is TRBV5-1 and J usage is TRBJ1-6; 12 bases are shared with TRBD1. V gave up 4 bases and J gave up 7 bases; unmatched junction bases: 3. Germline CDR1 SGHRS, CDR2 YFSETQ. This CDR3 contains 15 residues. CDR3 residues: CASSQGQGANSPLHF. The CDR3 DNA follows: TGCGCCAGCAGCCAGGGACAGGGGGCGAATTCACCCCTCCACTTT.

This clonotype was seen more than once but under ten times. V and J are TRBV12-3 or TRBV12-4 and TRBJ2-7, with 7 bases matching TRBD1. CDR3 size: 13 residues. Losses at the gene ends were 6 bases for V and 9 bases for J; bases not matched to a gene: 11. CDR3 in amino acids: CASSSTGPNRQYF. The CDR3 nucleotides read TGTGCCAGCAGCTCGACAGGGCCAAATCGGCAGTACTTC.

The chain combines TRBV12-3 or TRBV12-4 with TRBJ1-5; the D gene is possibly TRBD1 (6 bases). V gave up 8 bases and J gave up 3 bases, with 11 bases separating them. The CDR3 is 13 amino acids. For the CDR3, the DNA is TGTGCCAGCGGGGGACACCCCAATCAGCCCCAGCATTTT. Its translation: CASGGHPNQPQHF.

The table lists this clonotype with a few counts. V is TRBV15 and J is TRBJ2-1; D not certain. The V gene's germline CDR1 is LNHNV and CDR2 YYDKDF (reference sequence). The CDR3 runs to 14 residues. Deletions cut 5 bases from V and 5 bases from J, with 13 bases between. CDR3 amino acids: CATSHEVANNEQFF. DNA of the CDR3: TGTGCCACCAGCCACGAGGTGGCCAACAATGAGCAGTTCTTC.

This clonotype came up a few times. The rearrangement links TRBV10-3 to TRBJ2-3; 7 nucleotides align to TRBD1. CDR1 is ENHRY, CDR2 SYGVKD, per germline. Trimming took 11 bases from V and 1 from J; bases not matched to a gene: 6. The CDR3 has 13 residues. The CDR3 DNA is TGTGCCGTAGGGGACAGCCGCACAGATACGCAGTATTTT. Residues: CAVGDSRTDTQYF.

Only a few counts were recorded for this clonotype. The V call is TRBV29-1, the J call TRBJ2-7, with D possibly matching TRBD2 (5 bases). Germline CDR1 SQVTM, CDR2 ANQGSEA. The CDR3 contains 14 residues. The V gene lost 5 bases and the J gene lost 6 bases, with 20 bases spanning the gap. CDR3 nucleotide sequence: TGCAGCGTTTCACCGGGGTCCACTCTAGCCGAGCAGTACTTC. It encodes CSVSPGSTLAEQYF.

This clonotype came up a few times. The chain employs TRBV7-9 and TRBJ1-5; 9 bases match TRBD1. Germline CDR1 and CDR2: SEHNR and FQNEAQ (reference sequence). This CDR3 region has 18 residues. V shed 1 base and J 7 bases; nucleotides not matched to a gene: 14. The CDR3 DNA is TGTGCCAGCAGCTTAGGAGCGGACAGGGGTGAGAGAAGACAGCCCCAGCATTTT. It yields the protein CASSLGADRGERRQPQHF.

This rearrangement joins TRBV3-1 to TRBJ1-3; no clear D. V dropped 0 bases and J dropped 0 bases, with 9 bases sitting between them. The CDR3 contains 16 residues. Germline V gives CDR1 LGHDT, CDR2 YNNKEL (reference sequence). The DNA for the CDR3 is TGTGCCAGCAGCCAAGATTTGCGGGGCTCTGGAAACACCATATATTTT. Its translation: CASSQDLRGSGNTIYF.

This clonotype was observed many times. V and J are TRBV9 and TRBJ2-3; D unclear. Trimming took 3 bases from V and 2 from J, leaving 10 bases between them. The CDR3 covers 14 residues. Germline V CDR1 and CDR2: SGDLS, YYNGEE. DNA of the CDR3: TGTGCCAGCAGCGGTGGGCTCCTCACAGATACGCAGTATTTT. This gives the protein CASSGGLLTDTQYF.

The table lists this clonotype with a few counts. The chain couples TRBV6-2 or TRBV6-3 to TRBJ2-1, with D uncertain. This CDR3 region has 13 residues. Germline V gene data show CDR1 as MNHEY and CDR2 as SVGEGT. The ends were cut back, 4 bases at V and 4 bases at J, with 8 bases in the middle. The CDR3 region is CASSSLRYNEQFF. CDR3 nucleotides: TGTGCCAGCAGTTCTCTACGGTACAATGAGCAGTTCTTC.